This paragraph reports one T cell receptor (beta chain). As handled by the study authors: Reference gene primer amplification gave estimated nucleated cell counts. Profiled with immunoSEQ multiplex PCR; TCRdb holds only in-frame clones, not every one. That table supplies the V and J calls and clone size; D and trimming were determined from the DNA. The sample holds 200,000 to 250,000 clones; approximately 85% are singletons and the top ten take approximately 4.5%. The length of the CDR3 is 16 residues. CDR1 LNHDA and CDR2 SQIVND come from the germline V gene (reference sequence). The J segment lost 0 bases and the V segment lost 7 bases, leaving 10 bases of the junction unmatched. The data stem from a study of blood T cell repertoires in COVID-19.

The source of this sequence is a woman in her sixties or seventies with acute or convalescent COVID-19. Source material: peripheral blood. The chain links TRBV19 to TRBJ2-3; TRBD2 matches at 7 bases. CDR3 sequence: CASTQYGGRSTDTQYF. For the CDR3, the DNA is TGTGCCAGTACCCAATACGGGGGGAGAAGCACAGATACGCAGTATTTT.